This T cell receptor (beta chain) was found in a study of blood T cells in healthy people across ages. The CDR3 is 16 amino acids. Trimming took 3 bases from V and 5 from J; bases not matched to a gene: 7. From germline, CDR1 is SGHTA and CDR2 FQGTGA. Sample-barcoded 5' priming and a J-beta primer mix drove a second PCR of 7 to 11 cycles. TCRdb analysed the 5' RACE reads with MiXCR anew, one entry per CDR3 protein. The sample shows around 1,800,000 distinct CDR3 sequences, approximately 40% of them seen only once. What was sequenced was blood. The TCR comes from a human donor in good health. This sequence joins TRBV7-3 and TRBJ2-3, with 11 bases fitting TRBD1. CDR3 region: CASSFGPGQGGDTQYF. Written as DNA, the CDR3 is TGTGCCAGCAGCTTTGGGCCGGGACAGGGGGGAGATACGCAGTATTTT.